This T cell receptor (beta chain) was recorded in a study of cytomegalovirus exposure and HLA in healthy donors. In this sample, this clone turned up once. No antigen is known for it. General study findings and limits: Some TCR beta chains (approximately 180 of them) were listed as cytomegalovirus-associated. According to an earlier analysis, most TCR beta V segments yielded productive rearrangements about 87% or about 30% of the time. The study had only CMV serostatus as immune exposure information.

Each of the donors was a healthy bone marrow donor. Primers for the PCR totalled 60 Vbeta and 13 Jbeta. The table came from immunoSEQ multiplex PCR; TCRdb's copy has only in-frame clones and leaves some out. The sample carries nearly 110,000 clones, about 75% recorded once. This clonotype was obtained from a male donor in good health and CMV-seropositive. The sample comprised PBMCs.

CDR3 DNA sequence: TGTGCCAGCAGCTTGCCGGGGCAGGGAGGCACTGAAGCTTTCTTT. This sequence encodes CASSLPGQGGTEAFF. The gene calls are TRBV25-1 and TRBJ1-1; tentatively, D is TRBD1 (5 bases). The germline V gene encodes CDR1 MGHDK and CDR2 SYGVNS. The CDR3 extends over 15 amino acids. The ends were cut back, 6 bases at V and 4 bases at J, with 18 bases in the middle.